This T cell receptor beta chain was documented in a study of Graves' ophthalmopathy and Graves' hyperthyroidism. This clonotype appeared many times. For repertoire sequencing, the TCR beta CDR3 regions were amplified from RNA transcripts. Investigators did first-round RT-PCR with HTBI primers, then second-round multiplex PCR. From the multiplex PCR reads, TCRdb called clonotypes with MiXCR, one entry per CDR3 protein. In the table there are about half a million distinct CDR3 sequences, around an eighth of which are singletons. Trimming left V 0 bases short and J 3 bases short, with 9 bases between. The CDR3 is 14 amino acids. Germline V CDR1 and CDR2: MGHRA, YSYEKL.

Sequenced material: blood. The V and J genes are TRBV4-1 and TRBJ2-7, with D possibly being TRBD1 (5 bases). The TCR sequence derives from a young woman with Graves' ophthalmopathy. The CDR3 DNA is TGCGCCAGCAGCCAAGAGGAGACAGTCTACGAGCAGTACTTC. Protein sequence: CASSQEETVYEQYF.